The present entry profiles one T cell receptor (beta chain) with its context. The sample belongs to a study of cytomegalovirus exposure and HLA in healthy donors. Researchers ran the PCR with 60 Vbeta and 13 Jbeta primers. Produced via immunoSEQ multiplex PCR; TCRdb's table is partial and in-frame only. The sample includes some 59,000 clones, about four fifths of them seen just once. Per the germline V gene, CDR1 is LNHDA and CDR2 is SQIVND (reference sequence). The V segment lost 5 bases and the J segment 3 bases; nucleotides outside the gene matches: 4. This CDR3 has 14 amino acids. This clonotype originated in a woman aged 18-29 years in good health and CMV-seronegative. Sequencing input: PBMCs. The chain is built from TRBV19 and TRBJ1-5; TRBD1 agrees at 7 bases. DNA of the CDR3: TGTGCCAGTAGTCAGGGGGGTGACAATCAGCCCCAGCATTTT. It yields the protein CASSQGGDNQPQHF.